The 18 T cell receptor beta chains listed next were all sequenced from one sample in a study of blood T cell repertoires in COVID-19. TCRdb's copy holds only in-frame clones and misses some; the assay was immunoSEQ multiplex PCR. The data show 80,000 to 100,000 clones, over 70% seen once. What was sequenced was peripheral blood. These receptors were taken from a man between 60 and 75 years old with acute or convalescent COVID-19.

This clone showed up just once. The chain employs TRBV18 and TRBJ2-1, with D tentatively TRBD1 (5 bases). V lost 3 bases and J 3 bases, leaving 15 bases between the germline ends. The CDR3 covers 16 residues. The germline V gene encodes CDR1 KGHSH and CDR2 LQKENI. CDR3 DNA sequence: TGTGCCAGCTCACCTCTTACCACAGGTAACTACAATGAGCAGTTCTTC. Its translation: CASSPLTTGNYNEQFF.

DNA for the CDR3: TGTGCCAGCAGTTTGTTGGGGACAGGGAGCTTTTCCCAGTACTTC. Amino acid sequence: CASSLLGTGSFSQYF. The V call is TRBV28, the J call TRBJ2-5; 9 nucleotides match TRBD1. The junction had 11 bases not matched to a gene; V was cut back by 3 bases and J by 9 bases. The CDR3 spans 15 residues. The germline gives CDR1 MDHEN, CDR2 SYDVKM.

This clone was counted between two and nine times. The chain recombines TRBV10-2 with TRBJ2-7, with 8 positions matching TRBD2. CDR1 and CDR2 (germline): WSHSY, SAAADI. With V trimmed by 4 bases and J by 2 bases, 7 bases remained unmatched. This CDR3 is built from 15 residues. Here the CDR3 reads CASSVRASGPYEQYF. The CDR3 DNA sequence: TGCGCCAGCAGTGTAAGGGCTAGCGGGCCCTACGAGCAGTACTTC.

This chain links TRBV6-2 or TRBV6-3 with TRBJ2-7; 7 bases map to TRBD2. The CDR3 covers 14 residues. Germline V lookup: CDR1 MNHEY, CDR2 SVGEGT. V lost 4 bases, J lost 3 bases, and 6 bases stayed unmatched. DNA for the CDR3: TGTGCCAGCAGTTCGTCGCCGGGGGGCTACGAGCAGTACTTC. It codes for CASSSSPGGYEQYF.

The V call is TRBV6-5, the J call TRBJ2-5; the match to TRBD1 covers 9 bases. The CDR3 sequence is 13 residues long. Germline-derived CDR1 and CDR2 are MNHEY and SVGAGI. The V gene end was trimmed by 0 bases and the J gene end by 14 bases; junction bases not matched to a gene: 7. The DNA for the CDR3 is TGTGCCAGCAGTTACTCGAATAGGGACAGGGCCTACTTC. It encodes CASSYSNRDRAYF.

The chain is built from TRBV7-8 and TRBJ1-2; TRBD1 matches at 7 bases. In germline, CDR1 is SGHVS, CDR2 FQNEAQ. The CDR3 is made up of 15 amino acids. V shed 1 base and J 0 bases; nucleotides not matched to a gene: 2. The CDR3 is CASSLGGTANYGYTF. CDR3 sequence (DNA): TGTGCCAGCAGCTTAGGGGGGACAGCTAACTATGGCTACACCTTC.

The chain uses TRBV18 and TRBJ1-3; 10 nucleotides align to TRBD1. Unmatched junction bases numbered 15, after V lost 0 bases and J lost 4 bases. This CDR3 is 20 amino acids long. Germline lookup yields CDR1 KGHSH and CDR2 LQKENI. As DNA, the CDR3 is TGTGCCAGCTCACCACCGAAAGCGACAGGGGGCCTTCCGGGAGGAAACACCATATATTTT. Translation: CASSPPKATGGLPGGNTIYF.

The chain is built from TRBV10-3 and TRBJ2-5; D may be TRBD1 (5 bases). Trimming stripped 6 bases from V and 2 bases from J, with 10 bases between. Germline CDR1 reads ENHRY; CDR2 reads SYGVKD. The CDR3 has 13 amino acids. CDR3: CAIRFAGQETQYF. The DNA for the CDR3 is TGTGCCATCAGGTTCGCAGGGCAAGAGACCCAGTACTTC.

The chain uses TRBV18 and TRBJ1-6, with D perhaps TRBD1 (5 bases). The CDR3 spans 14 residues. The germline CDR1 and CDR2 sequences are KGHSH and LQKENI. The V gene lost 8 bases and the J gene lost 6 bases, with 14 bases spanning the gap. The CDR3, as DNA: TGTGCCAGCACGCAGACAGAAAGTAATTCACCCCTCCACTTT. Its translation is CASTQTESNSPLHF. The variable domain in full, completed from reference TRBV18 and TRBJ1-6, reads NAGVMQNPRHLVRRRGQEARLRCSPMKGHSHVYWYRQLPEEGLKFMVYLQKENIIDESGMPKERFSAEFPKEGPSILRIQQVVRGDSAAYFCASTQTESNSPLHFGNGTRLTVT.

CDR3 bases: TGTGCCAGCAGCTTAGAGAAGCGCCACAATGAGCAGTTCTTC. Translating it yields CASSLEKRHNEQFF. The chain carries TRBV7-2 and TRBJ2-1; no reliable D call. The CDR3 spans 14 residues. Trimming stripped 1 base from V and 5 bases from J, with 9 bases between. Germline V CDR1 and CDR2: SGHTA, FQGNSA.

The genes are TRBV6-5 and TRBJ1-5, with D maybe TRBD1 (5 bases). V dropped 6 bases and J dropped 7 bases, with 13 bases sitting between them. This CDR3 has 13 amino acids. CDR1 and CDR2 (germline): MNHEY, SVGAGI. In DNA form, the CDR3 reads TGTGCCAGCAGAGACAGAAATAACCAGCCCCAGCATTTT. This sequence encodes CASRDRNNQPQHF.

The CDR3 DNA follows: TGTGCCAGCAGAGCGACTAGCGGGAGTTCCTACAATGAGCAGTTCTTC. Encoded protein: CASRATSGSSYNEQFF. V is TRBV2 and J is TRBJ2-1, with 12 bases fitting TRBD2. V shed 6 bases and J 1 base; nucleotides not matched to a gene: 4. The CDR3 consists of 16 residues. Germline assignment: CDR1 SNHLY and CDR2 FYNNEI.

This clone was detected once. This chain uses TRBV3-1 (or the pseudogene TRBV3-2) with TRBJ2-1; the match to TRBD2 covers 7 bases. The ends lost 3 bases at V and 8 bases at J; junction bases unmatched: 19. CDR1 is LGHDT and CDR2 is YNNKEL in the germline V gene (reference sequence). This CDR3 is 18 amino acids long. In DNA, the CDR3 is TGTGCCAGCAGCCATGATCGGGTTGTAGTCGGGAGGTTTGATGAGCAGTTCTTC. Translation gives CASSHDRVVVGRFDEQFF.

The chain is built from TRBV4-1 and TRBJ1-1, with 8 positions matching TRBD1. The trim removed 4 bases at V and 7 bases at J, leaving 11 bases unmatched. Germline CDR1 is MGHRA and CDR2 is YSYEKL. The CDR3 contains 15 residues. The CDR3 nucleotides are TGCGCCAGCAGCCTGGCCCCAGGGGGCATGGGTGAAGCTTTCTTT. It translates to CASSLAPGGMGEAFF.

This chain uses TRBV7-9 with TRBJ2-7, with D perhaps matching TRBD2 (5 bases). Trimming pared 1 base from V and 4 bases from J, leaving 8 bases between. CDR3 length equals 13 residues. Germline-derived CDR1 and CDR2 are SEHNR and FQNEAQ (reference sequence). CDR3 DNA sequence: TGTGCCAGCAGCTTAGGCCTAGCTTACGAGCAGTACTTC. Amino acid sequence: CASSLGLAYEQYF. Supplemented by reference TRBV7-9 and TRBJ2-7, the full variable domain reads DTGVSQNPRHKITKRGQNVTFRCDPISEHNRLYWYRQTLGQGPEFLTYFQNEAQLEKSRLLSDRFSAERPKGSFSTLEIQRTEQGDSAMYLCASSLGLAYEQYFGPGTRLTVT.

A word on this clone: Other DNA sequences within the sample encode an identical CDR3. The chain uses TRBV5-4 and TRBJ1-1; maybe TRBD1 (6 bases). Germline V gene sequence: CDR1 SGHNT, CDR2 YYREEE (reference sequence). Trimming took off 4 bases at V and 1 base at J, with 8 bases between the two ends. CDR3 length: 13 amino acids. The CDR3 region has the DNA TGTGCCAGCAGCCCGGGACAGAACACTGAAGCTTTCTTT. As protein: CASSPGQNTEAFF. The whole variable domain, filled in from reference TRBV5-4 and TRBJ1-1, reads ETGVTQSPTHLIKTRGQQVTLRCSSQSGHNTVSWYQQALGQGPQFIFQYYREEENGRGNFPPRFSGLQFPNYSSELNVNALELDDSALYLCASSPGQNTEAFFGQGTRLTVV.

This clone was recorded once. The chain uses TRBV6-4 and TRBJ1-2, with D perhaps matching TRBD1 (6 bases). V lost 4 bases to trimming and J lost 0 bases, with 12 bases between them. Looked up from germline, CDR1 is MRHNA and CDR2 is SNTAGT. This CDR3 has 15 amino acids. CDR3 in DNA: TGTGCCAGCAGTGTGCAGACAGGCCCTAACTATGGCTACACCTTC. It codes for CASSVQTGPNYGYTF.

This clone was seen once. J is TRBJ1-1 and V is TRBV28; D ambiguous. CDR3 length: 11 residues. Trimming took 11 bases from V and 3 from J, leaving 10 bases between them. Germline CDR1 reads MDHEN; CDR2 reads SYDVKM. Here the CDR3 reads CACSGYTEAFF. In DNA, the CDR3 is TGTGCCTGTTCGGGGTACACTGAAGCTTTCTTT. The variable domain in full, with the rest retrieved from reference TRBV28 and TRBJ1-1, is DVKVTQSSRYLVKRTGEKVFLECVQDMDHENMFWYRQDPGLGLRLIYFSYDVKMKEKGDIPEGYSVSREKKERFSLILESASTNQTSMYLCACSGYTEAFFGQGTRLTVV.